This TCR beta chain was profiled in a study of CD8 T cells in ankylosing spondylitis (dated by TCRdb to between 2016 and 2019). With respect to the entire study: T cell receptor beta repertoires were profiled in healthy donors and ankylosing spondylitis patients so that disease-linked TCR variants could be found. The full study cohort comprised about 23 ankylosing spondylitis patients and 85 to 120 healthy donors. Peripheral blood was sampled, and synovial fluid was also collected from ankylosing spondylitis patients. The investigation overall reported the following: A TCR beta motif made up of under ten highly homologous amino acid variants appeared to be characteristic of blood from ankylosing spondylitis patients. A CD8+ phenotype was shown by the disease-linked clones, which were found at relatively low frequencies in peripheral blood. Some motif variants had previously been reported in the synovial fluid and blood of reactive arthritis patients, which suggests shared mechanisms of disease initiation. Significant enrichment of the disease-linked clones was reported in matched synovial fluid samples from ankylosing spondylitis patients.

The listed sequencing device is Illumina HiSeq 2500. Quantitative 5'-RACE with molecular barcodes was the method used to prepare the TCR beta libraries. Regarding the original processing steps: To identify disease-linked TCR variants, a new computational method was used, one built on a probabilistic model of VDJ rearrangement. In-frame beta chains were kept once TCRdb had trimmed the public reads at Q25 with fastp and called clones with MiXCR. Rows are unified per CDR3 protein, each entry keeping the most common DNA and genes. TCRdb assigned the V and J calls; the authors' analysis was not used. Across this sample there are 150,000 to 200,000 distinct CDR3 sequences, with around a tenth seen only once. The ten largest clones capture 25% to 35% of the sample. In this sample, this clonotype turned up many times. No cognate antigen has been identified for it. Qualities for individual bases were not recorded, and no much larger clone is one base off.

V is clipped by 5 bases and J by 9 bases, and the sequence between their germline boundaries is 20 bases long. The germline V gene sets CDR1 to SGHVS and CDR2 to FQNEAQ. The CDR3 holds 15 amino acids from the cysteine to the phenylalanine. Only CDR3 DNA is held: 45 bases, read in frame from base 1. Sequencing input: blood, either unsorted or a sorted T cell fraction (not recorded which). This receptor was taken from a male donor with ankylosing spondylitis or in good health (not recorded which). Recombination linked TRBV7-8 to TRBJ2-1, with the D call tentatively TRBD1 or TRBD2, each fitting 6 bases. The CDR3 protein: CASSLGGLSLSEQFF. Here is the DNA: TGTGCCAGCAGCCTTGGGGGGCTTAGCCTAAGTGAGCAGTTCTTC.